These T cell receptor beta chains were read from a single sample in a study of T-cell reconstitution after alpha-beta-depleted transplantation in children. TCRdb re-called the PCR reads through MiXCR, storing one row per CDR3 protein. Of a few hundred thousand distinct CDR3 sequences in the sample, around 16% were seen once. The sample consisted of PBMCs, mostly from graft donor cells, taken 360 days after TCRalphabeta/CD19-depleted stem cell transplant. These receptor sequences come from a boy in the first two years of life who had a stem cell transplant for Wiskott-Aldrich syndrome, so the T cells may come from the graft donor. Each CDR3 is given without its conserved first and last residue.

V gene: TRBV7-2
CDR3 protein: ASSLSGTSADTQY

V gene: TRBV12-3/TRBV12-4
CDR3 protein: ASSPRVTGETQY

V gene: TRBV5-1
CDR3 protein: ASSSIRETGELF

V gene: TRBV10-2
CDR3 protein: ASSDVPRGTQY

V gene: TRBV5-1
CDR3 protein: ASSPQILNTEAF

V gene: TRBV5-1
CDR3 protein: ASSFDPSSYNEQF

V gene: TRBV4-3
CDR3 protein: ASSSLMGSAYEQY

V gene: TRBV28
CDR3 protein: ASRDAIYNEQF

V gene: TRBV7-7
CDR3 protein: ASSRLTRNTGELF

V gene: TRBV30
CDR3 protein: AWSVRGGARNEQF

V gene: TRBV12-3/TRBV12-4
CDR3 protein: ASSLARAGGYT

V gene: TRBV5-1
CDR3 protein: ASSWKTGGDEQF

V gene: TRBV10-3
CDR3 protein: AIRSGVGETQY

V gene: TRBV11-2
CDR3 protein: ASSFRGAGNTIY

V gene: TRBV4-1
CDR3 protein: ASSHSRAGGSYEQY

V gene: TRBV7-6
CDR3 protein: ASSSRGDEQY

V gene: TRBV20-1
CDR3 protein: SARADQYQPQH

V gene: TRBV12-3/TRBV12-4
CDR3 protein: ASSFGQGDTDTQY

V gene: TRBV7-2
CDR3 protein: ASGRLAGVPGELF

V gene: TRBV12-3/TRBV12-4
CDR3 protein: ASTLRGLGEKLF

V gene: TRBV5-1
CDR3 protein: ASSLVSQTWSEQF

V gene: TRBV7-2
CDR3 protein: ASSLRVPANEQF

V gene: TRBV14
CDR3 protein: ASSQDFWGSPSGANVLT

V gene: TRBV28
CDR3 protein: ASTPGGFPYNEQF

V gene: TRBV4-2
CDR3 protein: ASSQDSFLGETQY

V gene: TRBV21-1
CDR3 protein: ASSHALAGVNEQY

V gene: TRBV3-1
CDR3 protein: ASSQDTGVEQY

V gene: TRBV24-1
CDR3 protein: ATSDTDSSQQY

V gene: TRBV20-1
CDR3 protein: SAGFGRALETQY

V gene: TRBV11-2
CDR3 protein: ASSLDLMSYGYT

V gene: TRBV9
CDR3 protein: ASSPNRRTGSLH

V gene: TRBV25-1
CDR3 protein: ASKNTGTYEQY

V gene: TRBV3-1
CDR3 protein: ASSQTRDIYEQY

V gene: TRBV5-1
CDR3 protein: ASSLFLGNMELF

V gene: TRBV5-4
CDR3 protein: ASNTYSATDTQY

V gene: TRBV5-1
CDR3 protein: ASSPEDSNYGYT

V gene: TRBV3-1
CDR3 protein: ASSRRLAGGNEQF

V gene: TRBV11-2
CDR3 protein: ASSQDVTPSYEQY

V gene: TRBV29-1
CDR3 protein: SVEGGSRETQY

V gene: TRBV28
CDR3 protein: ASSSPSAAGTGELF

V gene: TRBV5-1
CDR3 protein: ASSSLAGARDEQF

V gene: TRBV5-1
CDR3 protein: ASSLEQDWYNEQF

V gene: TRBV7-9
CDR3 protein: ASSLASTFLRQY

V gene: TRBV11-2
CDR3 protein: ASSLFGSGGVEQY

V gene: TRBV2
CDR3 protein: ASRLHEDQPQH